This T cell receptor beta chain comes out of a study of shared T cell receptors in the human thymus. In this sample, this clone turned up a few times. Generated by immunoSEQ multiplex PCR, the TCRdb table keeps only in-frame clones and is missing some. The repertoire includes roughly 500,000 clones, around three quarters of them detected once, and around 0.012% sits in the top ten. The CDR3 totals 15 residues. V lost 6 bases to trimming and J lost 9 bases; unmatched junction nucleotides: 10. CDR1 is MNHEY and CDR2 is SMNVEV in the germline V gene (reference sequence). The data also belong to a second study, concerning human thymus T cells. This second study says: Corrective surgery for congenital heart defects was being performed on the healthy Finnish infants who served as donors.

This sequence originates from a boy younger than two with a congenital heart defect. Sequencing input: thymocytes. The chain links TRBV27 to TRBJ1-6; 8 nucleotides agree with TRBD1. CDR3 loop: CASSPTGALRSPLHF. The CDR3 coding sequence is TGTGCCAGCAGCCCGACAGGGGCATTACGTTCACCCCTCCACTTT.